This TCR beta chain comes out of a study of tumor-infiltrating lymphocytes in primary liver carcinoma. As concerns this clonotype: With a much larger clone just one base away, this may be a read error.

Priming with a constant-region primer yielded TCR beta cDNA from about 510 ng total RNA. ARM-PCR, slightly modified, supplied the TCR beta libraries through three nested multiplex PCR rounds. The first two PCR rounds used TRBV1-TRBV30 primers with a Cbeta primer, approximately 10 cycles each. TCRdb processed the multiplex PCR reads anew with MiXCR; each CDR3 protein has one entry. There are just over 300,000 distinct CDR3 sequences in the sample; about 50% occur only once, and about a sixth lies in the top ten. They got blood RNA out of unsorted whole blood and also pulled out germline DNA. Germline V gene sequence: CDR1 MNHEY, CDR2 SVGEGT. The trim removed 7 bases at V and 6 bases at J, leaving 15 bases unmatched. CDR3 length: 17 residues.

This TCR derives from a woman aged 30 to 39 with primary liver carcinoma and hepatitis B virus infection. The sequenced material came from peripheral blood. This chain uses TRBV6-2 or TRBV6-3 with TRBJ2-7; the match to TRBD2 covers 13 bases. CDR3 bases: TGTGCCAGCAATTTTCGAATATCGAGACTAGCGGGAGGCGAGCAGTACTTC. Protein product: CASNFRISRLAGGEQYF.